This T cell receptor beta chain was sequenced in a study of blood T cell repertoires in COVID-19 (dated by TCRdb to about 2020). As for the study more broadly: Samples from collaborators originated in the United States, Italy and Spain and spanned both the acute and convalescent phases of COVID-19. The prospective study material was composed of cDNA or gDNA derived from T cells, B-cell-depleted T cells, or PBMCs. The dataset comprised deeply sampled blood TCRbeta repertoires from subjects exposed to, actively infected with, or recovered from COVID-19. The repertoires were released in a freely available public database meant as a resource for research on the immune response to SARS-CoV-2. The samples were drawn from two sources: the first 160 participants of the ongoing ImmuneRACE study, and 1,000 to 1,500 subjects contributed by 6 global collaborators. A de-identified subject ID, COVID-19 status, age in years and sex were almost always included in the sample metadata. Where HLA class I and class II types were available, the types were taken from metadata supplied by the sample provider, not from assay-based typing.

Comments on this clone: Its antigen is currently not known. Base qualities are not provided; no much larger clone lies one nucleotide away.

From the cysteine up to the phenylalanine, the CDR3 has a length of 16 residues. CDR3 DNA is the only sequence kept; it has 48 bases, read in frame from the first base. According to the germline V gene, CDR1 reads SGHRS and CDR2 reads YFSETQ. The junction carries 10 bases between V and J, which are trimmed by 0 bases and 0 bases respectively. Whole blood was collected in K2EDTA tubes by collaborating institutions according to the institutions' own protocols. For TCRbeta analysis, collaborators shipped samples as frozen whole blood, isolated PBMCs, or DNA extracted from either of those sample types. TCRbeta CDR3 regions were amplified from genomic DNA using the immunoSEQ Assay, a bias-controlled multiplex PCR. The published analysis was carried out like this. The number of nucleated cells in each sample was estimated by amplification of reference gene primers within the assay. To quantify the absolute abundance of each unique TCRbeta CDR3 rearrangement, sequence reads were collapsed and filtered. For each sample, productive Simpson clonality was calculated by taking the square root of Simpson's diversity index across productive rearrangements. The source is immuneACCESS, and TCRdb retained only in-frame sequences with V and J called. Part of the clones is not carried over; for the studies checked, unresolved V genes explain less than half of this, and the remainder is unexplained. V and J calls and clone size are those listed in that table; D and trimming were worked out from the DNA. This sample holds about 120,000 clones; over 60% were observed only once. The ten largest clones capture approximately 4.2% of the sample.

The paper as a whole reports these results and caveats: The amount of clinical and demographic metadata varied by source and participant and was provided uncurated.

This receptor was taken from a woman aged 80 or over with acute or convalescent COVID-19. The material sequenced was peripheral blood. Recombination joined TRBV5-1 with TRBJ2-1; D gene: possibly TRBD2, on 6 matching bases. The bases read TGCGCCAGCAGCTTGGTCGGGGACTCCTCCTACAATGAGCAGTTCTTC. It is translated as CASSLVGDSSYNEQFF. Full variable domain (CDR3 extended with the reference TRBV5-1 and TRBJ2-1 proteins): KAGVTQTPRYLIKTRGQQVTLSCSPISGHRSVSWYQQTPGQGLQFLFEYFSETQRNKGNFPGRFSGRQFSNSRSEMNVSTLELGDSALYLCASSLVGDSSYNEQFFGPGTRLTVL.